The present T cell receptor (beta chain) was sequenced within a study of response to subunit inactivated influenza vaccine. This clonotype has only a few counts. Deletions cut 4 bases from V and 2 bases from J, with 13 bases between. The CDR3 consists of 14 residues. Germline CDR1 and CDR2: DFQATT and SNEGSKA (reference sequence). TCRdb reanalysed the RT-PCR reads using MiXCR and keeps one entry per CDR3 protein. The sample yields about 180,000 distinct CDR3 sequences, about 9% seen once. This receptor was taken from a man over 45 who received an inactivated influenza vaccine. Sequences were derived from non-naive T cells sorted from PBMCs, sampled on the day of vaccination. This rearrangement joins TRBV20-1 to TRBJ2-3, with D tentatively TRBD2 (5 bases). For the CDR3, the DNA is TGCAGTGCTAAGGACGGGAAATTCACAGATACGCAGTATTTT. This codes for CSAKDGKFTDTQYF.